The 14 T cell receptor beta chains below all came from one sample that was sequenced in a study of cytomegalovirus exposure and HLA in healthy donors. Primers: 60 Vbeta forward and 13 Jbeta reverse. The table came from immunoSEQ multiplex PCR; TCRdb's copy has only in-frame clones and leaves some out. The sample shows around 250,000 clones, approximately 91% of them seen only once. Sequenced input: PBMCs. Receptors originate from a girl aged 2 to 10 in good health and CMV-seronegative.

V usage is TRBV25-1 and J usage is TRBJ2-7; 9 bases are shared with TRBD1. The CDR3 is 15 residues long. The V gene's germline CDR1 is MGHDK and CDR2 SYGVNS. V lost 3 bases, J lost 7 bases, and 10 bases stayed unmatched. This CDR3 reads CASSDGDRASVEQYF. Written as DNA, the CDR3 is TGTGCCAGCAGTGATGGGGACAGGGCCTCTGTGGAGCAGTACTTC.

V and J are TRBV6-5 and TRBJ1-4, with D perhaps TRBD1 (5 bases). The length of the CDR3 is 14 residues. The V end lost 6 bases, the J end lost 3 bases, and 11 bases lay between the germline ends. The V gene's germline CDR1 is MNHEY and CDR2 SVGAGI. This CDR3 is CASRSGLSNEKLFF. The CDR3 DNA follows: TGTGCCAGCAGGTCGGGACTTTCTAATGAAAAACTGTTTTTT.

The gene calls are TRBV6-8 and TRBJ1-6; 9 nucleotides agree with TRBD1. Trimming took 5 bases from V and 7 from J; bases not matched to a gene: 12. Per germline, CDR1 MNHGY and CDR2 SAAAGT. The CDR3 runs 17 residues. The chain's CDR3 is CASSLRPGTGNNSPLHF. The CDR3 nucleotides read TGTGCCAGCAGTCTCCGTCCCGGGACAGGGAACAATTCACCCCTCCACTTT.

In this sample, this clone turned up once. The chain links TRBV12-1 to TRBJ2-1; the table calls TRBD2, which could not be checked here. TRBV12-1 is given as a pseudogene. This CDR3 is built from 14 residues. CDR3 residues: CASSWTSGANEQFF. The CDR3 DNA reads TGTGCCAGCAGCTGGACTAGCGGGGCGAATGAGCAGTTCTTC.

The genes are TRBV27 and TRBJ2-6; D uncertain. Germline V lookup: CDR1 MNHEY, CDR2 SMNVEV (reference sequence). V gave up 5 bases and J gave up 1 base, with 6 bases separating them. CDR3 length: 14 amino acids. The CDR3 DNA is TGTGCCAGCAGTGCTACTTCTGGGGCCAACGTCCTGACTTTC. It encodes CASSATSGANVLTF.

This chain's CDR3 is CASSLDAWASGTDTQYF. The CDR3 nucleotides are TGTGCCAGCAGCTTAGATGCGTGGGCTTCAGGCACAGATACGCAGTATTTT. This chain links TRBV11-2 with TRBJ2-3, with unresolved D. The V and J ends lost 0 bases and 1 base respectively, with 14 bases between them. There are 17 residues in the CDR3. Per germline, CDR1 SGHAT and CDR2 FQNNGV.

V and J are TRBV6-1 and TRBJ1-2, with D perhaps matching TRBD1 (6 bases). V lost 3 bases, J lost 5 bases, and 16 bases lay in between. The CDR3 has 15 amino acids. CDR1 is MNHNS, CDR2 SASEGT, per germline. Here the CDR3 reads CASSEGDTAHYGYTF. The DNA of the CDR3 is TGTGCCAGCAGTGAGGGGGACACCGCCCATTATGGCTACACCTTC.

The chain employs TRBV6-5 and TRBJ1-3, with no clear D. This CDR3 has 15 amino acids. Germline CDR1 and CDR2: MNHEY and SVGAGI. Trimming cost V 5 bases and J 0 bases, with 11 bases left between them. The CDR3 sequence is CASSMTVHSGNTIYF. CDR3 nucleotides: TGTGCCAGCAGTATGACTGTTCACTCTGGAAACACCATATATTTT.

This chain connects TRBV19 to TRBJ2-3; 10 nucleotides agree with TRBD2. With V trimmed by 8 bases and J by 2 bases, 7 bases remained unmatched. Germline CDR1 is LNHDA and CDR2 is SQIVND (reference sequence). The length of the CDR3 is 15 residues. The DNA of the CDR3 is TGTGCCAGTGTTTCTAGCGGGAGTCCCACAGATACGCAGTATTTT. Protein product: CASVSSGSPTDTQYF. The entire variable domain, with the rest obtained from reference TRBV19 and TRBJ2-3, is as follows: DGGITQSPKYLFRKEGQNVTLSCEQNLNHDAMYWYRQDPGQGLRLIYYSQIVNDFQKGDIAEGYSVSREKKESFPLTVTSAQKNPTAFYLCASVSSGSPTDTQYFGPGTRLTVL.

This chain links TRBV5-6 with TRBJ2-5, with D maybe TRBD2 (6 bases). The CDR3 is made up of 13 amino acids. CDR1 SGHDT and CDR2 YYEEEE come from the germline V gene. V was trimmed by 6 bases and J by 2 bases, leaving 11 bases between them. In DNA form, the CDR3 reads TGTGCCAGCACGTCGGGGACTCAAGAGACCCAGTACTTC. Its protein is CASTSGTQETQYF.

The chain is built from TRBV7-2 and TRBJ2-3; D remains unclear. The germline V gene encodes CDR1 SGHTA and CDR2 FQGNSA. This CDR3 has 15 residues. Trimming pared 2 bases from V and 1 base from J, leaving 10 bases between. CDR3 in amino acids: CASSLIGRGTDTQYF. In DNA, the CDR3 is TGTGCCAGCAGCTTAATCGGTCGGGGCACAGATACGCAGTATTTT.

The chain joins TRBV2 to TRBJ2-2; D is ambiguous. Germline V gives CDR1 SNHLY, CDR2 FYNNEI. This CDR3 is 13 amino acids long. V shed 4 bases and J shed 4 bases, with 7 bases lying between them. The CDR3 spells CASSGSGTGELFF. In DNA form, the CDR3 reads TGTGCCAGCAGTGGGTCGGGCACCGGGGAGCTGTTTTTT.

The chain uses TRBV6-1 and TRBJ1-3; 7 bases agree with TRBD1. V gave up 1 base and J gave up 4 bases; unmatched junction bases: 4. This CDR3 contains 15 residues. The germline V gene encodes CDR1 MNHNS and CDR2 SASEGT. The CDR3 sequence is CASSEDRGWGNTIYF. CDR3 in DNA: TGTGCCAGCAGTGAAGACAGGGGTTGGGGAAACACCATATATTTT.

This clone has a single count. At the DNA level, this CDR3 is encoded by other sequences in the same sample as well. The chain is built from TRBV9 and TRBJ1-3; unclear D gene. Per the germline V gene, CDR1 is SGDLS and CDR2 is YYNGEE. V lost 2 bases and J lost 4, with 7 bases in between. This CDR3 contains 13 residues. CDR3 bases: TGTGCCAGCAGCGTCTCGTCCGGAAACACCATATATTTT. This encodes CASSVSSGNTIYF.